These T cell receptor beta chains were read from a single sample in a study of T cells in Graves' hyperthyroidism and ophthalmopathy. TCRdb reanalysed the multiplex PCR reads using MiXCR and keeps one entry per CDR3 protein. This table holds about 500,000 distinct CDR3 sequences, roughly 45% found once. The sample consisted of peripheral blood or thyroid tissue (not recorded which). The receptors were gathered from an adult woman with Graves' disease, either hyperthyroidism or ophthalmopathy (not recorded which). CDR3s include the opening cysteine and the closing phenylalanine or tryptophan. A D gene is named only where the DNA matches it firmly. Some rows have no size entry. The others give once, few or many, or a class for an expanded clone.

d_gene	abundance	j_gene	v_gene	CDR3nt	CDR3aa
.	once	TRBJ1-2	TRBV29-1	TGCAGCGTCCCGAAGGAGTCCTATGGCTACACCTTC	CSVPKESYGYTF
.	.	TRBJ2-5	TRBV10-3	TGTGCCATCAATAGAGGGATCCAAGAGACCCAGTACTTC	CAINRGIQETQYF
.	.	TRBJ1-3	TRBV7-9	TGTGCCAGTGGCTACAGGGAAGCTGGAAACACCATATATTTT	CASGYREAGNTIYF
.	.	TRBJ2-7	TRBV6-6	TGTGCCAGCTGCTTAGGTCGTATTTCCTACGAGCAGTACTTC	CASCLGRISYEQYF
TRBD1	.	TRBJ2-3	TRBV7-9	TGTGCCAGCAGCTTCCAGGGGGCGGCAGATACGCAGTATTTT	CASSFQGAADTQYF
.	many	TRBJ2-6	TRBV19	TGTGCCAGTAAGAGGGGATTAGACGGAACCGTACCCTCTGGGGCCAACGTCCTGACTTTC	CASKRGLDGTVPSGANVLTF
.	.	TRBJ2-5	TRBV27	TGTGCCAGTGGGGGACTAGAGACCCAGTACTTC	CASGGLETQYF
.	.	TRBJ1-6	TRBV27	TGTGCCAGCAGTTTATCGCCGTTGGGAAATTCACCCCTCCACTTT	CASSLSPLGNSPLHF
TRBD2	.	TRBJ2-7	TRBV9	TGTGCCAGCAGCGAGGGACTAGGGTCCTACGAGCAGTACTTC	CASSEGLGSYEQYF
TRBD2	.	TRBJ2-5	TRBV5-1	TGCGCCAGCGCGGGGGGCGCGTCAGAGACCCAGTACTTC	CASAGGASETQYF
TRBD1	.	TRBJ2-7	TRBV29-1	TGCAGCCGAGGCAGGGGGTCGAACGAGCAGTACTTC	CSRGRGSNEQYF
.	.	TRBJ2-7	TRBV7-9	TGTGCCAGCATCCAACCAGACACGGGGAACGAGCAGTACTTC	CASIQPDTGNEQYF
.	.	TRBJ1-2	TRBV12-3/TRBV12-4	TGTGCCAGCAGCCCCGGACGGCTGGGCTACACCTTC	CASSPGRLGYTF
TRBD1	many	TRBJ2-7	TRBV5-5	TGTGCCAGCAGCTTGGCCCGGACAGGGACTTTGGGCTACGAGCAGTACTTC	CASSLARTGTLGYEQYF